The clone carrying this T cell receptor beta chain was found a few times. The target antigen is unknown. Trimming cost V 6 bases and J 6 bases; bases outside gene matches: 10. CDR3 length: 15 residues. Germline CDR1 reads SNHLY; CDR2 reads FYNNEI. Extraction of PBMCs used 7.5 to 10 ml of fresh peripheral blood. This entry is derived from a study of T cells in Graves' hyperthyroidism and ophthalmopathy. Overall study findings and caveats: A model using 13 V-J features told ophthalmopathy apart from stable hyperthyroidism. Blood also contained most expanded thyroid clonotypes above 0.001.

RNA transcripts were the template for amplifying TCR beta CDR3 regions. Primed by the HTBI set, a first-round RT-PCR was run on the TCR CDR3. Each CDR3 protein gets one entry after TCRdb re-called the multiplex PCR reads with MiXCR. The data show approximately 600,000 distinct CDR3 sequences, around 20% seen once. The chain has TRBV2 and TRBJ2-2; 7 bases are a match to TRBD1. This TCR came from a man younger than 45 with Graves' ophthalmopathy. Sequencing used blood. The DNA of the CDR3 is TGTGCCAGCAGACCGGACAGGACCTCAGCCGGGGAGCTGTTTTTT. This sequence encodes CASRPDRTSAGELFF.